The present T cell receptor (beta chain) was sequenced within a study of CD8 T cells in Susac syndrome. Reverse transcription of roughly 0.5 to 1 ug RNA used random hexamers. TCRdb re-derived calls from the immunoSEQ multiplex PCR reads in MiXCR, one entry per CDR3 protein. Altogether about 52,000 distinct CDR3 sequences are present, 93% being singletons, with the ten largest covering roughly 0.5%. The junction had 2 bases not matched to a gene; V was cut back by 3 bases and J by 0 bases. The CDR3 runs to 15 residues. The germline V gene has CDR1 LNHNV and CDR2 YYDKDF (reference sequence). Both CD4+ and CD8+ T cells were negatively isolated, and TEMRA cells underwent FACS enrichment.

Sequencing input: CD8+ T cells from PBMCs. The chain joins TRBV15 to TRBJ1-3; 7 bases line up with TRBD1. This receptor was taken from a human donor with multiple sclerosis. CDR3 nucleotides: TGTGCCACCAGCAGTGACAGGGCCTCTGGAAACACCATATATTTT. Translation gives CATSSDRASGNTIYF.